The present T cell receptor beta chain was sequenced within a study of Tregs in tolerant kidney transplant recipients. TCRdb keeps only in-frame clones here, not all; method: immunoSEQ multiplex PCR. The table has tens of thousands of clones, roughly 93% seen once. In this sample, this clone turned up once. Its matching antigen is unknown. The CDR3 loop spans 15 amino acids. Germline V gene data show CDR1 as MNHEY and CDR2 as SMNVEV (reference sequence). Trimming removed 2 bases from V and 5 bases from J; junction bases left unmatched: 8. Study results and limitations: Antigen-driven expansion was suggested because donor-specific Tregs expanded more than all Tregs in tolerant patients. The small number of patients limits these findings pending further validation. The most relevant donor-specific Treg TCRbeta repertoire apparently came from expansion with activated donor B cells.

The nonmyeloablative bone marrow transplants came from related graft donors, with transient mixed chimerism. This receptor was identified in a human patient who received a combined kidney and bone marrow transplant. Some T cells may trace back to the graft donor. This specimen consisted of CD4+ T cells from blood (PBMCs), obtained 12 months after the transplant. The rearrangement links TRBV27 to TRBJ2-5, with TRBD1 matching over 7 bases. As DNA, the CDR3 is TGTGCCAGCAGTTTAAGGCGGACAGGACGGGAGACCCAGTACTTC. Translation gives CASSLRRTGRETQYF.